The 16 T cell receptor beta chains in this list originate from one sample, sequenced in a study of OX40 agonist ivuxolimab in advanced cancers. Repertoires were generated with immunoSEQ multiplex PCR, while TCRdb's copy carries only in-frame clones and drops some. The sample holds about 26,000 clones, approximately 85% seen once. This sample comprised CD4+ or CD8+ T cells sorted from blood, obtained in a trial of the OX40 agonist ivuxolimab. The source is an adult with an advanced solid tumor such as melanoma, head and neck, liver or kidney cancer.

This clone has a handful of counts. V usage is TRBV11-3 and J usage is TRBJ1-1; D possibly corresponds to TRBD1 (5 bases). Germline V CDR1 and CDR2: SGHNT, YENEEA. V was clipped by 6 bases and J by 1 base, with 9 bases between them. The CDR3 consists of 13 residues. The CDR3 loop reads CASRGTENTEAFF. The CDR3 DNA follows: TGTGCCAGCAGGGGGACGGAGAACACTGAAGCTTTCTTT.

The V call is TRBV19, the J call TRBJ1-5, with D possibly TRBD1 on 6 matching bases. The germline gives CDR1 LNHDA, CDR2 SQIVND (reference sequence). Deletions cut 2 bases from V and 2 bases from J, with 10 bases between. The CDR3 has 15 residues. CDR3 sequence: CASSIFRGGNQPQHF. CDR3 DNA: TGTGCCAGTAGTATATTCAGGGGAGGCAATCAGCCCCAGCATTTT.

The chain is built from TRBV4-3 and TRBJ2-5, with D perhaps matching TRBD1 (5 bases). The CDR3 sequence is 15 residues long. Trimming shortened V by 1 base and J by 1 base, and 10 bases separated the two germline ends. CDR1 is LGHNA and CDR2 is YSLEER in the germline V gene. The CDR3 nucleotides are TGCGCCAGCAGCCAAGGCCCAGGGTCCCAAGAGACCCAGTACTTC. Encoded protein: CASSQGPGSQETQYF.

V usage is TRBV19 and J usage is TRBJ2-1, with D perhaps TRBD2 (6 bases). Germline V gene lookup returns CDR1 LNHDA and CDR2 SQIVND (reference sequence). V lost 8 bases to trimming and J lost 10 bases, with 12 bases between them. This CDR3 has 11 residues. The CDR3: CASLGRREQFF. DNA for the CDR3: TGTGCCAGTCTGGGGAGGAGAGAGCAGTTCTTC.

This clone came up once. V and J are TRBV23-1 and TRBJ1-2; D remains ambiguous. TRBV23-1 is marked as an open reading frame, function uncertain. V shed 3 bases and J shed 3 bases, with 17 bases lying between them. The CDR3 contains 16 residues. The CDR3 DNA is TGCGCCAGCAGTCAGGCAGTGAACCCTCCCGACTATGGCTACACCTTC. Protein sequence: CASSQAVNPPDYGYTF.

This clone was picked up a small number of times. This chain links TRBV4-1 with TRBJ2-3; D gene ambiguous. Per the germline V gene, CDR1 is MGHRA and CDR2 is YSYEKL. The V and J ends lost 1 base and 5 bases respectively, with 7 bases between them. This CDR3 is 13 amino acids long. CDR3 amino acids: CASSQVVGDTQYF. CDR3 DNA: TGCGCCAGCAGCCAAGTGGTGGGAGATACGCAGTATTTT.

J is TRBJ2-3 and V is TRBV28; D gene unclear. The CDR3 is made up of 11 amino acids. Trimming took off 3 bases at V and 4 bases at J, with 2 bases between the two ends. Germline V lookup: CDR1 MDHEN, CDR2 SYDVKM. The CDR3 coding sequence is TGTGCCAGCAGTTTTTCAGATACGCAGTATTTT. Protein sequence: CASSFSDTQYF.

The chain is built from TRBV19 and TRBJ2-7, with a weak D call TRBD1 (6 bases). Germline-derived CDR1 and CDR2 are LNHDA and SQIVND (reference sequence). Trimming took off 5 bases at V and 6 bases at J, with 20 bases between the two ends. The CDR3 contains 15 residues. This CDR3 is CASSSPLTGVSEQYF. CDR3 bases: TGTGCCAGTAGTTCCCCGCTGACAGGAGTATCCGAGCAGTACTTC.

V is TRBV7-9 and J is TRBJ2-3, with TRBD2 matching 13 bases. This CDR3 is built from 16 residues. V was clipped by 4 bases and J by 1 base; unmatched bases: 2. Germline values: CDR1 SEHNR, CDR2 FQNEAQ (reference sequence). This CDR3 is CASSSGTSGGTDTQYF. The CDR3 DNA reads TGTGCCAGCAGCTCCGGGACTAGCGGGGGCACAGATACGCAGTATTTT. Combining the CDR3 with reference TRBV7-9 and TRBJ2-3 gives the whole variable domain DTGVSQNPRHKITKRGQNVTFRCDPISEHNRLYWYRQTLGQGPEFLTYFQNEAQLEKSRLLSDRFSAERPKGSFSTLEIQRTEQGDSAMYLCASSSGTSGGTDTQYFGPGTRLTVL.

V and J are TRBV5-6 and TRBJ2-2; a weak D match, TRBD2 (5 bases). The V gene's germline CDR1 is SGHDT and CDR2 YYEEEE. This CDR3 is built from 17 residues. V lost 2 bases, J lost 1 base, and 15 bases lay in between. In nucleotides, the CDR3 is TGTGCCAGCAGCTTTTACCAGGACCGGGGGAACACCGGGGAGCTGTTTTTT. Amino acid sequence: CASSFYQDRGNTGELFF.

The chain recombines TRBV6-5 with TRBJ2-1; 10 positions match TRBD2. This CDR3 contains 13 residues. Germline V gene sequence: CDR1 MNHEY, CDR2 SVGAGI. With V trimmed by 2 bases and J by 12 bases, 4 bases remained unmatched. CDR3 DNA sequence: TGTGCCAGCAGTTACGGGCCTAGCGGGAGGCAGTTCTTC. As protein: CASSYGPSGRQFF.

The rearrangement uses TRBV7-6 and TRBJ2-1; 11 bases line up with TRBD2. The germline V gene has CDR1 SGHVS and CDR2 FNYEAQ. Losses at the gene ends were 4 bases for V and 2 bases for J; bases not matched to a gene: 4. The CDR3 runs 16 residues. Here the CDR3 reads CASSSFSGGAYNEQFF. The CDR3 DNA reads as TGTGCCAGCAGCTCATTTAGCGGGGGGGCCTACAATGAGCAGTTCTTC.

This clone is medium-sized within its sample. This chain uses TRBV27 with TRBJ1-5; D unresolved. Germline CDR1 MNHEY, CDR2 SMNVEV (reference sequence). V was trimmed by 3 bases and J by 7 bases, leaving 16 bases between them. The CDR3 consists of 15 residues. The CDR3 bases are TGTGCCAGCAGTTTGTGGGCTACGGGCGGGCAGCCCCAGCATTTT. Protein: CASSLWATGGQPQHF.

This clone appeared once. V usage is TRBV14 and J usage is TRBJ1-6; no clear D. From germline, CDR1 is SGHDN and CDR2 FVKESK. V lost 0 bases, J lost 7 bases, and 13 bases lay in between. The CDR3 has 16 residues. The CDR3 DNA reads as TGTGCCAGCAGCCAAGATCTCGGGAGTACAAATTCACCCCTCCACTTT. Translating gives CASSQDLGSTNSPLHF.

CDR3 amino acids: CASSLPLLVPAGTEAFF. Written as DNA, the CDR3 is TGTGCCAGCAGCTTGCCCCTCTTGGTTCCTGCGGGGACTGAAGCTTTCTTT. This chain links TRBV13 with TRBJ1-1; D not resolved. The V gene lost 3 bases and the J gene lost 5 bases, with 22 bases spanning the gap. The CDR3 runs to 17 residues. Germline V gene sequence: CDR1 PRHDT, CDR2 FYEKMQ (reference sequence).

This clone came up once. The V and J genes are TRBV5-5 and TRBJ2-2, with D possibly TRBD1 on 6 matching bases. The CDR3 contains 15 residues. Germline V gene data show CDR1 as SGHKS and CDR2 as YYEKEE (reference sequence). V was shortened by 3 bases and J by 1 base, with 10 bases between the two germline ends. The CDR3 sequence is CASSYRDMNTGELFF. CDR3 nucleotide sequence: TGTGCCAGCAGCTACCGGGACATGAACACCGGGGAGCTGTTTTTT. The full variable domain, its missing parts supplied by reference TRBV5-5 and TRBJ2-2, is DAGVTQSPTHLIKTRGQQVTLRCSPISGHKSVSWYQQVLGQGPQFIFQYYEKEERGRGNFPDRFSARQFPNYSSELNVNALLLGDSALYLCASSYRDMNTGELFFGEGSRLTVL.